The 25 T cell receptor beta chains below all came from one sample that was sequenced in a study of blood T cell repertoires in COVID-19. Clones were read by immunoSEQ multiplex PCR, and TCRdb kept only the in-frame ones, dropping some. The data contain some 41,000 clones, around 82% of them singletons. Sequencing was performed on peripheral blood. These receptors originate from a man between 40 and 49 years old with active or convalescent COVID-19.

The chain is built from TRBV7-9 and TRBJ1-4; 10 positions agree with TRBD1. The CDR3 covers 14 residues. CDR1 SEHNR and CDR2 FQNEAQ come from the germline V gene (reference sequence). V shed 5 bases, J shed 8 bases, and the junction held 5 bases outside the gene matches. CDR3 DNA: TGTGCCAGCAGCCCGGGACAGGGGAGCGAAAAACTGTTTTTT. Translating gives CASSPGQGSEKLFF. Complete variable domain (other parts from reference TRBV7-9 and TRBJ1-4): DTGVSQNPRHKITKRGQNVTFRCDPISEHNRLYWYRQTLGQGPEFLTYFQNEAQLEKSRLLSDRFSAERPKGSFSTLEIQRTEQGDSAMYLCASSPGQGSEKLFFGSGTQLSVL.

The chain carries TRBV30 and TRBJ2-3; 11 bases fit TRBD1. CDR1 and CDR2 (germline): GTSNPN, SVGIG (reference sequence). J was trimmed by 4 bases and V by 0 bases; bases with no gene match: 3. There are 15 residues in the CDR3. CDR3 sequence reads: CAWSVPGQGADTQYF. The DNA for the CDR3 is TGTGCCTGGAGTGTACCGGGACAGGGGGCAGATACGCAGTATTTT.

This clone is a singleton in its sample. The J gene is TRBJ1-5, the V gene TRBV7-2; TRBD1 matches 8 bases. CDR3 size: 16 residues. CDR1 SGHTA and CDR2 FQGNSA come from the germline V gene. With V trimmed by 5 bases and J by 1 base, 7 bases remained unmatched. The CDR3 reads CASSLQGQASNQPQHF. CDR3 bases: TGTGCCAGCAGCCTCCAGGGACAGGCGAGCAATCAGCCCCAGCATTTT.

CDR3 residues: CATTRDMDTQYF. Here the CDR3 DNA reads TGTGCCACGACGAGGGATATGGATACGCAGTATTTT. The V and J genes are TRBV2 and TRBJ2-3; the D gene is possibly TRBD2 (5 bases). The CDR3 contains 12 residues. The V end lost 10 bases, the J end lost 6 bases, and 14 bases lay between the germline ends. Germline lookup yields CDR1 SNHLY and CDR2 FYNNEI.

The chain combines TRBV29-1 with TRBJ2-1; 9 bases are a match to TRBD2. CDR1 is SQVTM, CDR2 ANQGSEA, per germline. The CDR3 consists of 18 residues. J lost 4 bases, V lost 1 base, and 14 bases had no gene match. The CDR3 coding sequence is TGCAGCGTTGAAGGGCTGAGCGAGCGGGAGGCTATATACAATGAGCAGTTCTTC. Its translation: CSVEGLSEREAIYNEQFF.

The chain recombines TRBV10-3 with TRBJ1-4; D ambiguous. Between the trimmed V and J ends, which lost 7 bases and 8 bases, there was a span of 14 bases. The germline V gene encodes CDR1 ENHRY and CDR2 SYGVKD. CDR3 length: 13 amino acids. The CDR3, as DNA: TGTGCCATCACCTCTAACCCGGGGGAAAAACTGTTTTTT. Amino acid sequence: CAITSNPGEKLFF.

The chain combines TRBV5-6 with TRBJ1-5; D might be TRBD1 (5 bases). V was cut by 0 bases and J by 1 base, with 5 bases left in between. CDR3 length equals 14 residues. CDR1 SGHDT and CDR2 YYEEEE come from the germline V gene. The CDR3 reads CASSLGQSNQPQHF. The DNA of the CDR3 is TGTGCCAGCAGCTTGGGACAGAGCAATCAGCCCCAGCATTTT.

This chain uses TRBV10-3 with TRBJ1-6, with a possible D match to TRBD1 (6 bases). The CDR3 spans 16 residues. CDR1 is ENHRY, CDR2 SYGVKD, per germline. V lost 2 bases and J lost 4, with 12 bases in between. The CDR3 is CAISERGQPYNSPLHF. CDR3 sequence (DNA): TGTGCCATCAGTGAGCGAGGACAGCCGTATAATTCACCCCTCCACTTT.

Only a few counts were recorded for this clone. This chain links TRBV30 with TRBJ1-5; TRBD1 is a possible D gene (5 bases). The CDR3 runs 16 residues. V was pared by 3 bases and J by 1 base, with 16 bases between. Germline assignment: CDR1 GTSNPN and CDR2 SVGIG (reference sequence). Written as DNA, the CDR3 is TGTGCCTGGAGCTCTGCGGGGCGCATCAGCAATCAGCCCCAGCATTTT. Amino acid sequence: CAWSSAGRISNQPQHF.

V and J are TRBV4-3 and TRBJ2-3; maybe TRBD2 (6 bases). This CDR3 is built from 15 residues. In germline, CDR1 is LGHNA, CDR2 YSLEER. Trimming took off 0 bases at V and 2 bases at J, with 9 bases between the two ends. The CDR3 reads CASSQERRATDTQYF. The CDR3 coding sequence is TGCGCCAGCAGCCAAGAGAGGAGGGCCACAGATACGCAGTATTTT.

V usage is TRBV7-9 and J usage is TRBJ2-3; D perhaps matches TRBD2 (6 bases). The CDR3 is 17 residues long. CDR1 and CDR2 (germline): SEHNR, FQNEAQ (reference sequence). Trimming cost V 1 base and J 3 bases, with 17 bases left between them. In DNA, the CDR3 is TGTGCCAGCAGCTTAGAGGGAGGCCCGGACAAAACAGATACGCAGTATTTT. Its protein product is CASSLEGGPDKTDTQYF.

The J gene is TRBJ1-3, the V gene TRBV5-1; D gene ambiguous. This CDR3 has 15 residues. Germline V CDR1 and CDR2: SGHRS, YFSETQ. Trimming left V 3 bases short and J 3 bases short, with 13 bases between. The CDR3 sequence: CASSYPDGGGNTIYF. Written as DNA, the CDR3 is TGCGCCAGCAGCTACCCAGACGGAGGTGGAAACACCATATATTTT.

CDR3: CASSVAGGAGSTEAFF. The CDR3 DNA is TGTGCCAGCAGCGTAGCTGGGGGGGCGGGTAGCACTGAAGCTTTCTTT. This chain connects TRBV9 to TRBJ1-1; D may be TRBD1 (6 bases). In germline, CDR1 is SGDLS, CDR2 YYNGEE. Trimming took off 0 bases at V and 4 bases at J, with 16 bases between the two ends. The CDR3 extends over 16 amino acids.

The rearrangement links TRBV6-5 to TRBJ2-5, with D uncertain. Per the germline V gene, CDR1 is MNHEY and CDR2 is SVGAGI. Trimming left V 6 bases short and J 5 bases short, with 10 bases between. The length of the CDR3 is 12 residues. The CDR3 is CASSPRLETQYF. The CDR3 nucleotides are TGTGCCAGCAGCCCCCGGTTGGAGACCCAGTACTTC.

The chain couples TRBV7-3 to TRBJ1-1, with D perhaps TRBD1 (5 bases). V lost 2 bases to trimming and J lost 1 base, with 8 bases between them. This CDR3 is built from 14 residues. Germline-derived CDR1 and CDR2 are SGHTA and FQGTGA. The CDR3 is CASSLGAANTEAFF. As DNA, the CDR3 is TGTGCCAGCAGCTTAGGGGCGGCGAACACTGAAGCTTTCTTT.

As regards this clone: Other nucleotide sequences from this sample produce the same CDR3. The CDR3 reads CASSSTGGSGNTIYF. The CDR3 DNA follows: TGTGCCAGCAGCTCAACAGGGGGCTCTGGAAACACCATATATTTT. This chain joins TRBV6-5 and TRBJ1-3, with 8 bases aligning to TRBD1. With V trimmed by 6 bases and J by 0 bases, 4 bases remained unmatched. From germline, CDR1 is MNHEY and CDR2 SVGAGI. This CDR3 region has 15 residues.

The rearrangement uses TRBV29-1 and TRBJ2-5, with D possibly TRBD2 on 6 matching bases. Germline-derived CDR1 and CDR2 are SQVTM and ANQGSEA. This CDR3 is 13 amino acids long. Trimming stripped 4 bases from V and 6 bases from J, with 15 bases between. DNA for the CDR3: TGCAGCGTTGTGGGGGGTTTAGGAAAGACCCAGTACTTC. Amino acids: CSVVGGLGKTQYF.

Here the CDR3 DNA reads TGTGCCAGCAGTGACAGTCCAGGTAGCGGGATAAACACCGGGGAGCTGTTTTTT. Protein: CASSDSPGSGINTGELFF. The chain is built from TRBV25-1 and TRBJ2-2, with 8 bases fitting TRBD2. Germline CDR1 and CDR2: MGHDK and SYGVNS. The CDR3 has 18 amino acids. The junction had 11 bases not matched to a gene; V was cut back by 3 bases and J by 2 bases.

This clone was detected only a few times. This chain uses TRBV7-9 with TRBJ2-7; D not certain. CDR1 and CDR2 (germline): SEHNR, FQNEAQ (reference sequence). V dropped 5 bases and J dropped 5 bases, with 7 bases sitting between them. This CDR3 comprises 11 residues. For the CDR3, the DNA is TGTGCCAGCAGCCCCAACAACGAGCAGTACTTC. Encoded protein: CASSPNNEQYF. Together with reference TRBV7-9 and TRBJ2-7, the CDR3 gives the full variable domain: DTGVSQNPRHKITKRGQNVTFRCDPISEHNRLYWYRQTLGQGPEFLTYFQNEAQLEKSRLLSDRFSAERPKGSFSTLEIQRTEQGDSAMYLCASSPNNEQYFGPGTRLTVT.

The chain couples TRBV27 to TRBJ2-7; 8 bases align to TRBD2. The V and J ends lost 8 bases and 6 bases, in that order; junction bases with no gene match: 15. The germline V gene encodes CDR1 MNHEY and CDR2 SMNVEV (reference sequence). The CDR3 is 15 amino acids. The CDR3 DNA reads as TGTGCCAGCCTGGCGCTAGCGGGCGGGAAGCCCGAGCAGTACTTC. This codes for CASLALAGGKPEQYF.

The chain links TRBV7-8 to TRBJ2-3, with TRBD2 matching over 10 bases. CDR1 and CDR2 from the germline V gene are SGHVS and FQNEAQ. This CDR3 has 16 amino acids. Germline trimming cut 5 bases from V and 1 base from J; bases unmatched to any gene: 6. The CDR3 spells CASSPSGGLRTDTQYF. In DNA, the CDR3 is TGTGCCAGCAGCCCTAGCGGGGGCCTGCGCACAGATACGCAGTATTTT.

The rearrangement links TRBV5-1 to TRBJ1-1, with TRBD1 matching 7 bases. This CDR3 contains 15 residues. Germline CDR1 reads SGHRS; CDR2 reads YFSETQ. The junction had 7 bases not matched to a gene; V was cut back by 5 bases and J by 0 bases. The CDR3: CASRPDRVVNTEAFF. CDR3 nucleotides: TGCGCCAGCAGGCCCGACAGGGTGGTGAACACTGAAGCTTTCTTT.

V usage is TRBV5-1 and J usage is TRBJ1-2; D is unresolved. The germline V gene encodes CDR1 SGHRS and CDR2 YFSETQ. The V gene lost 4 bases and the J gene lost 3 bases, with 13 bases spanning the gap. This CDR3 comprises 14 residues. CDR3 loop: CASSPASDDYGYTF. The CDR3 bases are TGCGCCAGCAGCCCCGCCAGCGACGACTATGGCTACACCTTC.

The chain employs TRBV14 and TRBJ2-2, with 9 positions matching TRBD1. The germline CDR1 and CDR2 sequences are SGHDN and FVKESK. This CDR3 spans 17 amino acids. The trim removed 4 bases at V and 5 bases at J, leaving 11 bases unmatched. The CDR3 coding sequence is TGTGCCAGCAGCCTTATAATAGGGACAGGGAGTACCGGGGAGCTGTTTTTT. It specifies CASSLIIGTGSTGELFF. The full variable domain, rest sourced from reference TRBV14 and TRBJ2-2, is EAGVTQFPSHSVIEKGQTVTLRCDPISGHDNLYWYRRVMGKEIKFLLHFVKESKQDESGMPNNRFLAERTGGTYSTLKVQPAELEDSGVYFCASSLIIGTGSTGELFFGEGSRLTVL.

Only one count was recorded for this clone. The rearrangement uses TRBV6-5 and TRBJ2-1; D may be TRBD2 (6 bases). Germline CDR1 MNHEY, CDR2 SVGAGI. The CDR3 covers 14 residues. Trimming shortened V by 7 bases and J by 4 bases, and 14 bases separated the two germline ends. The CDR3 here is CASTLEGAYNEQFF. DNA for the CDR3: TGTGCCAGCACCCTGGAGGGAGCGTACAATGAGCAGTTCTTC.